A selection of T cell receptor beta chains follows, all from one sample in a study of blood T cell repertoires in COVID-19. Clones were sequenced by immunoSEQ multiplex PCR, and TCRdb holds only the in-frame ones, with some missing. The sample lists about 180,000 clones; 70% to 90% were seen once. The sample consisted of peripheral blood. These receptors all come from a person aged 70 to 80 with COVID-19, enrolled during active disease. Both conserved end residues are part of each CDR3. The D gene is left open where the match is weak. Rows may omit the clone size; those that give it use once, few, many or a size class.

v_gene: TRBV29-1
j_gene: TRBJ2-7
abundance: NA
d_gene: NA
CDR3nt: TGCAGCGCCGGACATTCCTACGAGCAGTACTTC
CDR3aa: CSAGHSYEQYF

v_gene: TRBV7-3
j_gene: TRBJ2-2
abundance: NA
d_gene: TRBD2
CDR3nt: TGTGCCAGCAGCTTCTTAGCGGGGGAACGCGCCGGGGAGCTGTTTTTT
CDR3aa: CASSFLAGERAGELFF

v_gene: TRBV5-1
j_gene: TRBJ2-2
abundance: NA
d_gene: NA
CDR3nt: TGCGCCAGCAGCTTTGCAGGGGCTGGCACCGGGGAGCTGTTTTTT
CDR3aa: CASSFAGAGTGELFF

v_gene: TRBV9
j_gene: TRBJ2-3
abundance: NA
d_gene: TRBD2
CDR3nt: TGTGCCAGCAGCGGGCTAGCGGGTAGCACAGATACGCAGTATTTT
CDR3aa: CASSGLAGSTDTQYF

v_gene: TRBV28
j_gene: TRBJ2-5
abundance: NA
d_gene: NA
CDR3nt: TGTGCCAGCAGTTCGACGGGGACTGCGAGCAGAGAGACCCAGTACTTC
CDR3aa: CASSSTGTASRETQYF

v_gene: TRBV7-9
j_gene: TRBJ1-5
abundance: NA
d_gene: NA
CDR3nt: TGTGCCAGCAGCTTAGATGGGGCTTCTCAGCCCCAGCATTTT
CDR3aa: CASSLDGASQPQHF

v_gene: TRBV7-8
j_gene: TRBJ2-5
abundance: few
d_gene: NA
CDR3nt: TGTGCCAATAGTCGTCTGGGGGGAGAGACCCAGTACTTC
CDR3aa: CANSRLGGETQYF

v_gene: TRBV6-5
j_gene: TRBJ1-1
abundance: once
d_gene: NA
CDR3nt: TGTGCCAGCAGTTACTCTTCCCCCATGAACACTGAAGCTTTCTTT
CDR3aa: CASSYSSPMNTEAFF

v_gene: TRBV27
j_gene: TRBJ2-3
abundance: NA
d_gene: NA
CDR3nt: TGTGCCAGCACGTTTAACAGGAATACAGATACGCAGTATTTT
CDR3aa: CASTFNRNTDTQYF

v_gene: TRBV4-1
j_gene: TRBJ1-5
abundance: few
d_gene: NA
CDR3nt: TGCGCCAGCAGCGGACAAGTTTCCGGCAATCAGCCCCAGCATTTT
CDR3aa: CASSGQVSGNQPQHF

v_gene: TRBV5-8
j_gene: TRBJ1-3
abundance: NA
d_gene: NA
CDR3nt: TGTGCCAGCAGCTTTCGGTCGTCTGGAAACACCATATATTTT
CDR3aa: CASSFRSSGNTIYF

v_gene: TRBV5-1
j_gene: TRBJ1-3
abundance: NA
d_gene: TRBD1
CDR3nt: TGCGCCAGCAGCTTCTACCCCCAGGGGGGTATTGGAAACACCATATATTTT
CDR3aa: CASSFYPQGGIGNTIYF

v_gene: TRBV18
j_gene: TRBJ2-7
abundance: NA
d_gene: NA
CDR3nt: TGTGCCAGCTCACCACAGGACAGCTACGAGCAGTACTTC
CDR3aa: CASSPQDSYEQYF

v_gene: TRBV5-1
j_gene: TRBJ2-2
abundance: NA
d_gene: TRBD2
CDR3nt: TGCGCCAGCAGCTACTTAGCGGGGGCCACGAACACCGGGGAGCTGTTTTTT
CDR3aa: CASSYLAGATNTGELFF

v_gene: TRBV15
j_gene: TRBJ2-5
abundance: NA
d_gene: TRBD1
CDR3nt: TGTGCCACCAGCAGGATTAAGACAGGGGTGGTGACCCAGTACTTC
CDR3aa: CATSRIKTGVVTQYF

v_gene: TRBV2
j_gene: TRBJ2-5
abundance: NA
d_gene: NA
CDR3nt: TGTGCCAGCAGTGTACGGTATCAAGAGACCCAGTACTTC
CDR3aa: CASSVRYQETQYF

v_gene: TRBV2
j_gene: TRBJ1-6
abundance: once
d_gene: NA
CDR3nt: TGTGCCAGCAGGGGAAGACAGGCGGTCTCCTATAATTCACCCCTCCACTTT
CDR3aa: CASRGRQAVSYNSPLHF

v_gene: TRBV19
j_gene: TRBJ1-1
abundance: NA
d_gene: NA
CDR3nt: TGTGCCAGTCGTCCCTACAGGGAGAACACTGAAGCTTTCTTT
CDR3aa: CASRPYRENTEAFF

v_gene: TRBV2
j_gene: TRBJ1-4
abundance: NA
d_gene: NA
CDR3nt: TGTGCCAGCAGTGAAGCAGGGGATAGTGAAAAACTGTTTTTT
CDR3aa: CASSEAGDSEKLFF

v_gene: TRBV2
j_gene: TRBJ1-3
abundance: few
d_gene: NA
CDR3nt: TGTGCCACCACAGGGTTGACCGGAAACACCATATATTTT
CDR3aa: CATTGLTGNTIYF

v_gene: TRBV28
j_gene: TRBJ2-3
abundance: NA
d_gene: NA
CDR3nt: TGTGCCAGCAGTCACTCCGGGACAGATACGCAGTATTTT
CDR3aa: CASSHSGTDTQYF

v_gene: TRBV28
j_gene: TRBJ1-5
abundance: NA
d_gene: NA
CDR3nt: TGTGCCAGCAGTCCGAGTCCGGGAATCCCGCATTTT
CDR3aa: CASSPSPGIPHF

v_gene: TRBV12-3/TRBV12-4
j_gene: TRBJ2-3
abundance: NA
d_gene: NA
CDR3nt: TGTGCCAGCAGTTTTCTAGGTGCAGATACGCAGTATTTT
CDR3aa: CASSFLGADTQYF

v_gene: TRBV7-9
j_gene: TRBJ2-5
abundance: NA
d_gene: TRBD2
CDR3nt: TGTGCCAGCAGGCGCGGTAGCGGGGGGGCTGAGGAGACCCAGTACTTC
CDR3aa: CASRRGSGGAEETQYF

v_gene: TRBV5-6
j_gene: TRBJ1-2
abundance: NA
d_gene: TRBD1
CDR3nt: TGTGCCAGCAGCTCCTCCCTGACAGGGAACTATGGCTACACCTTC
CDR3aa: CASSSSLTGNYGYTF

v_gene: TRBV28
j_gene: TRBJ2-1
abundance: once
d_gene: TRBD2
CDR3nt: TGTGCCAGCACTTGGGGGAGCGGGGGGCCGAGCTCCTACAATGAGCAGTTCTTC
CDR3aa: CASTWGSGGPSSYNEQFF

v_gene: TRBV6-6
j_gene: TRBJ1-4
abundance: few
d_gene: NA
CDR3nt: TGTGCCAGCAGTTACTCGAGTGAAAAACTGTTTTTT
CDR3aa: CASSYSSEKLFF

v_gene: TRBV7-2
j_gene: TRBJ2-1
abundance: NA
d_gene: TRBD2
CDR3nt: TGTGCCAGCAGCTTGCGATCGGGACTAGCGGGAGACAATGAGCAGTTCTTC
CDR3aa: CASSLRSGLAGDNEQFF

v_gene: TRBV27
j_gene: TRBJ2-1
abundance: NA
d_gene: NA
CDR3nt: TGTGCCAGCAGCCGTAGCGGTTCCTACAATGAGCAGTTCTTC
CDR3aa: CASSRSGSYNEQFF

v_gene: TRBV10-1
j_gene: TRBJ2-7
abundance: few
d_gene: NA
CDR3nt: TGCGCCAGCAGTTCGGGGTTCTACGAGCAGTACTTC
CDR3aa: CASSSGFYEQYF

v_gene: TRBV18
j_gene: TRBJ2-5
abundance: NA
d_gene: TRBD1
CDR3nt: TGTGCCAGCTCAGGACAACAGGGGGCCGGTTTGACCCAGTACTTC
CDR3aa: CASSGQQGAGLTQYF

v_gene: TRBV18
j_gene: TRBJ2-1
abundance: once
d_gene: TRBD1
CDR3nt: TGTGCCAGCTCACCCTCCCGGGACAGGGGCAATGAGCAGTTCTTC
CDR3aa: CASSPSRDRGNEQFF

v_gene: TRBV18
j_gene: TRBJ2-2
abundance: NA
d_gene: NA
CDR3nt: TGTGCCAGCTCACTTGTCCGCGGGGAGCTGTTTTTT
CDR3aa: CASSLVRGELFF

v_gene: TRBV28
j_gene: TRBJ2-7
abundance: NA
d_gene: TRBD1
CDR3nt: TGTGCCAGCAGTGTTACCGGGACAGGGACCTACGAGCAGTACTTC
CDR3aa: CASSVTGTGTYEQYF

v_gene: TRBV2
j_gene: TRBJ1-1
abundance: few
d_gene: NA
CDR3nt: TGTGCCAGCAGTGAAACGGGAGCCAGGAACACTGAAGCTTTCTTT
CDR3aa: CASSETGARNTEAFF

v_gene: TRBV5-1
j_gene: TRBJ1-2
abundance: NA
d_gene: TRBD1
CDR3nt: TGCGCCAGCAGCTCGGCACAGGGGGGCGGCCTCTATGGCTACACCTTC
CDR3aa: CASSSAQGGGLYGYTF

v_gene: TRBV21-1
j_gene: TRBJ2-3
abundance: NA
d_gene: NA
CDR3nt: TGTGCCAGCAGCCGACTAGCGGGGGGATGCACAGATACGCAGTATTTT
CDR3aa: CASSRLAGGCTDTQYF

v_gene: TRBV6-2/TRBV6-3
j_gene: TRBJ1-1
abundance: once
d_gene: TRBD1
CDR3nt: TGTGCCAGCAGTTACCGGGACAGGGGGAAAGGCACTGAAGCTTTCTTT
CDR3aa: CASSYRDRGKGTEAFF

v_gene: TRBV9
j_gene: TRBJ2-7
abundance: NA
d_gene: TRBD1
CDR3nt: TGTGCCAGCAGTTCGGGACAGTCTTCCTACGAGCAGTACTTC
CDR3aa: CASSSGQSSYEQYF

v_gene: TRBV3-1/TRBV3-2
j_gene: TRBJ2-1
abundance: NA
d_gene: TRBD2
CDR3nt: TGTGCCAGCACTGGACTAGCGGGGGGGTACAATGAGCAGTTCTTC
CDR3aa: CASTGLAGGYNEQFF

v_gene: TRBV4-3
j_gene: TRBJ1-5
abundance: NA
d_gene: TRBD1
CDR3nt: TGCGCCAGCAGCCGCGTGGACAGGGGGGGGGATCAGCCCCAGCATTTT
CDR3aa: CASSRVDRGGDQPQHF

v_gene: TRBV11-2
j_gene: TRBJ2-5
abundance: NA
d_gene: TRBD2
CDR3nt: TGTGCCAGCGCATCCACGGGAGGTATGGAGACCCAGTACTTC
CDR3aa: CASASTGGMETQYF

v_gene: TRBV4-3
j_gene: TRBJ1-3
abundance: NA
d_gene: TRBD1
CDR3nt: TGCGCCAGCAGCCATGACAGGGGGGAAGCTGGAAACACCATATATTTT
CDR3aa: CASSHDRGEAGNTIYF

v_gene: TRBV19
j_gene: TRBJ2-1
abundance: NA
d_gene: TRBD2
CDR3nt: TGTGCCAGTAGAATAGCGGGAGGGTCCTACAATGAGCAGTTCTTC
CDR3aa: CASRIAGGSYNEQFF

v_gene: TRBV5-1
j_gene: TRBJ2-3
abundance: NA
d_gene: NA
CDR3nt: TGCGCCAGCAGCTTGCAGCGATCCTTTACAGATACGCAGTATTTT
CDR3aa: CASSLQRSFTDTQYF

v_gene: TRBV7-9
j_gene: TRBJ1-5
abundance: NA
d_gene: NA
CDR3nt: TGTGCCAGCAGCTTATCTGGGGGCAGGCAGCCCCAGCATTTT
CDR3aa: CASSLSGGRQPQHF

v_gene: TRBV19
j_gene: TRBJ2-7
abundance: NA
d_gene: TRBD1
CDR3nt: TGTGCCAGTAGTATTCAGCCGGGACAGGGCTTCGAGCAGTACTTC
CDR3aa: CASSIQPGQGFEQYF

v_gene: TRBV28
j_gene: TRBJ2-7
abundance: NA
d_gene: NA
CDR3nt: TGTGCCAGCAGGACCTCGGGGGGCGCGTTTCAGCGCGAGCAGTACTTC
CDR3aa: CASRTSGGAFQREQYF

v_gene: TRBV5-1
j_gene: TRBJ1-6
abundance: NA
d_gene: NA
CDR3nt: TGCGCCAGCAGCTTGAAGGGAGGGTATAATTCACCCCTCCACTTT
CDR3aa: CASSLKGGYNSPLHF

v_gene: TRBV7-8
j_gene: TRBJ2-7
abundance: NA
d_gene: NA
CDR3nt: TGTGCCAGCAGCTTACTTTTTGAAGGGCGCGACGGGAGCTTC
CDR3aa: CASSLLFEGRDGSF

v_gene: TRBV16
j_gene: TRBJ1-1
abundance: NA
d_gene: NA
CDR3nt: TGTGCCAGCAGCCATTCCAAGACAGTCTGGGCTGAAGCTTTCTTT
CDR3aa: CASSHSKTVWAEAFF

v_gene: TRBV15
j_gene: TRBJ2-2
abundance: NA
d_gene: TRBD1
CDR3nt: TGTGCCACCAGCAGAGCCTGGGACAGCAAGAACACCGGGGAGCTGTTTTTT
CDR3aa: CATSRAWDSKNTGELFF

v_gene: TRBV6-4
j_gene: TRBJ2-2
abundance: NA
d_gene: TRBD2
CDR3nt: TGTGCCAGCAGTCCTAGCGGGAGCGGCACCGGGGAGCTGTTTTTT
CDR3aa: CASSPSGSGTGELFF

v_gene: TRBV11-3
j_gene: TRBJ1-1
abundance: NA
d_gene: TRBD1
CDR3nt: TGTGCCAGCAGCTCTACCGGGACAGGAGGGGCTTTCTTT
CDR3aa: CASSSTGTGGAFF

v_gene: TRBV19
j_gene: TRBJ2-3
abundance: NA
d_gene: TRBD2
CDR3nt: TGTGCCAGTAGTTTTAGACTAGCGGGGGTCACAGATACGCAGTATTTT
CDR3aa: CASSFRLAGVTDTQYF

v_gene: TRBV7-9
j_gene: TRBJ1-4
abundance: NA
d_gene: NA
CDR3nt: TGTGCCAGCAGCTCCAGACAGGTTAATGAAAAACTGTTTTTT
CDR3aa: CASSSRQVNEKLFF

v_gene: TRBV27
j_gene: TRBJ2-6
abundance: NA
d_gene: TRBD2
CDR3nt: TGTGCCAGCAGTTTATTCGGACTAGCGTCGAGCTCTGGGGCCAACGTCCTGACTTTC
CDR3aa: CASSLFGLASSSGANVLTF

v_gene: TRBV4-1
j_gene: TRBJ2-7
abundance: NA
d_gene: NA
CDR3nt: TGCGCCAGCAGCCAAGACAGGGGAATTCGATCCAGCGAGCAGTACTTC
CDR3aa: CASSQDRGIRSSEQYF